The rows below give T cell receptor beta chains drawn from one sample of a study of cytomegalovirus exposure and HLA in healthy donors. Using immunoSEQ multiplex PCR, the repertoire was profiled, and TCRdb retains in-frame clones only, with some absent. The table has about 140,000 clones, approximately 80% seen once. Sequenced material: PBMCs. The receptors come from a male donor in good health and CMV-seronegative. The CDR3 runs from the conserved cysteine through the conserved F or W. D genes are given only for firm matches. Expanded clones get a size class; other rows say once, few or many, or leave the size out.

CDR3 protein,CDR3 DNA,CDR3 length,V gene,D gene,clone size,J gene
CASSRRQGTNTEAFF,TGTGCCAGCAGCCGCCGACAGGGAACGAACACTGAAGCTTTCTTT,15,TRBV11-1,TRBD1,NA,TRBJ1-1
CASSTQKTPWAHQPQHF,TGTGCCAGCAGCACCCAGAAGACCCCATGGGCCCATCAGCCCCAGCATTTT,17,TRBV21-1,NA,NA,TRBJ1-5
CASSQAIAGDTDTQYF,TGTGCCAGCAGCCAGGCGATAGCGGGGGACACAGATACGCAGTATTTT,16,TRBV4-2,TRBD2,NA,TRBJ2-3
CASSPDSLGDTEAFF,TGTGCCAGCAGCCCGGACAGCCTAGGAGACACTGAAGCTTTCTTT,15,TRBV27,NA,NA,TRBJ1-1
CSARQGTKTQYF,TGCAGCGCTCGACAGGGTACGAAGACCCAGTACTTC,12,TRBV29-1,TRBD1,NA,TRBJ2-5
CASSFGPGQGRYEQYF,TGTGCCAGCAGTTTTGGACCGGGACAGGGGCGGTACGAGCAGTACTTC,16,TRBV27,TRBD1,NA,TRBJ2-7
CASSFGLGAQQFF,TGTGCCAGCAGCTTTGGGTTGGGAGCACAGCAGTTCTTC,13,TRBV7-3,NA,NA,TRBJ2-1
CASSSPRAATSNYGYTF,TGTGCCAGCAGCTCCCCCAGGGCAGCGACTTCTAACTATGGCTACACCTTC,17,TRBV11-2,NA,NA,TRBJ1-2
CASSFGGGLAEGPAKNIQYF,TGTGCCAGCAGCTTTGGAGGGGGTCTAGCGGAGGGACCAGCCAAAAACATTCAGTACTTC,20,TRBV7-8,NA,NA,TRBJ2-4
CASSLGTGARDTEAFF,TGCGCCAGCAGCTTGGGGACAGGGGCTCGGGACACTGAAGCTTTCTTT,16,TRBV5-1,TRBD1,NA,TRBJ1-1
CSAQGLGEKLFF,TGCAGCGCACAGGGTTTGGGTGAAAAACTGTTTTTT,12,TRBV29-1,NA,few,TRBJ1-4
CASSPRGGPLIQEQYF,TGTGCCAGTAGTCCACGGGGGGGGCCCCTAATTCAGGAGCAGTACTTC,16,TRBV19,TRBD2,NA,TRBJ2-5
CASSLFGTSPYEQYF,TGTGCCAGCAGTTTATTCGGGACTAGCCCGTACGAGCAGTACTTC,15,TRBV27,TRBD2,NA,TRBJ2-7
CASSSGTFSGNAYEQYF,TGTGCCAGCAGTTCGGGAACCTTTAGCGGCAACGCCTACGAGCAGTACTTC,17,TRBV28,NA,NA,TRBJ2-7
CASAQTGSSYEQYF,TGTGCCAGTGCCCAAACAGGGTCTTCCTACGAGCAGTACTTC,14,TRBV19,NA,NA,TRBJ2-7
CASSLERLYEQYF,TGCGCCAGCAGCTTGGAACGACTCTACGAGCAGTACTTC,13,TRBV5-1,NA,NA,TRBJ2-7
CASSLSTGTLIYEQYF,TGTGCCAGCAGCTTGTCGACAGGAACCCTCATTTACGAGCAGTACTTC,16,TRBV27,NA,NA,TRBJ2-7
CASSSGQAATNEKLFF,TGTGCCAGCTCATCTGGACAGGCTGCAACTAATGAAAAACTGTTTTTT,16,TRBV18,TRBD1,few,TRBJ1-4